A single T cell receptor (beta chain) is shown here with its context. No antigen is known for it. The data stem from a study of CXCR3-negative and CXCR3-positive naive CD8 T cells. The overall study: TRB reads totalled about 140 million, about 1.5 +/- 0.3 million per library. Study findings and constraints: The study found comparably high diversity in both naive subsets and much lower diversity in memory CD8+ cells.

Researchers prepared the TRB cDNA libraries using 5' RACE with UMI labels. TCRdb reanalyzed the 5' RACE reads, giving one entry per CDR3 protein sequence and no DNA. The table counts over 100,000 distinct CDR3 sequences; 0.49% lies in the top ten. The CDR3 length is 15 residues. Germline values: CDR1 SEHNR, CDR2 FQNEAQ (reference sequence). The sequence derives from a human donor in good health. Some clones in this sample may be carry-over from other donors' samples. The chain carries TRBV7-9 and TRBJ1-2; no DNA is available, so the TRBD1 call from TCRdb remains unchecked. Sample: naive CXCR3- CD8+ T cells from blood. Indicated subset: CD45RO-CCR7+CD27+CD95- naive CD8+ T cells lacking CXCR3 (TNR3-). CDR3 region: CASSSTGDPLYGYTF. The full variable domain, completed using reference TRBV7-9 and TRBJ1-2, is DTGVSQNPRHKITKRGQNVTFRCDPISEHNRLYWYRQTLGQGPEFLTYFQNEAQLEKSRLLSDRFSAERPKGSFSTLEIQRTEQGDSAMYLCASSSTGDPLYGYTFGSGTRLTVV.